These T cell receptor beta chains were read from a single sample in a study of blood T cell repertoires in COVID-19. This table comes from immunoSEQ multiplex PCR, and its TCRdb copy is limited to in-frame clones, with some not included. There are about 64,000 clones in the sample; around 86% occur only once, and roughly 3.2% lies in the top ten. Sequenced material: peripheral blood. These receptors all stem from a man in his fifties or sixties with active COVID-19. The CDR3 runs from the conserved cysteine through the conserved F or W. A D gene is named only where the DNA matches it firmly. Expanded clones get a size class; other rows say once, few or many, or leave the size out.

>-|-|TRBJ2-7|TRBV7-2
CASSPHRANGYEQYF
TGTGCCAGCAGCCCCCACAGGGCTAACGGCTACGAGCAGTACTTC
>-|-|TRBJ2-2|TRBV7-2
CASSLAGLATTGELFF
TGTGCCAGCAGCTTAGCGGGCCTAGCTACCACCGGGGAGCTGTTTTTT
>TRBD2|-|TRBJ2-5|TRBV18
CASSPRAGVQETQYF
TGTGCCAGCTCACCACGAGCGGGGGTACAAGAGACCCAGTACTTC
>TRBD2|-|TRBJ2-1|TRBV4-2
CASSHTSGDYNEQFF
TGTGCCAGCAGCCATACTAGCGGGGATTACAATGAGCAGTTCTTC
>-|once|TRBJ1-4|TRBV13
CASRRQLNEKLFF
TGTGCCAGCAGACGACAGCTTAATGAAAAACTGTTTTTT
>TRBD2|-|TRBJ2-5|TRBV18
CASSYSGTSGAKETQYF
TGTGCCAGCTCATACTCCGGGACTAGCGGAGCCAAAGAGACCCAGTACTTC
>TRBD2|-|TRBJ2-2|TRBV3-1/TRBV3-2
CASSPWTSGGGGELFF
TGTGCCAGCAGCCCTTGGACTAGCGGGGGAGGAGGGGAGCTGTTTTTT
>TRBD1|-|TRBJ2-5|TRBV18
CASSQDRGETQYF
TGTGCCAGCTCACAGGACAGGGGGGAGACCCAGTACTTC
>-|-|TRBJ2-7|TRBV7-9
CASSSTYYEQYF
TGTGCCAGCAGCTCCACCTACTACGAGCAGTACTTC
>-|-|TRBJ2-2|TRBV5-1
CASSLMAAGELFF
TGCGCCAGCAGCCTGATGGCTGCCGGGGAGCTGTTTTTT
>TRBD1|-|TRBJ1-4|TRBV7-7
CASSFRQGPGEKLFF
TGTGCTAGCAGCTTCCGACAGGGTCCAGGGGAAAAACTGTTTTTT
>TRBD1|-|TRBJ1-4|TRBV25-1
CASSEPRGPNEKLFF
TGTGCCAGCAGTGAACCCAGGGGGCCTAATGAAAAACTGTTTTTT
>TRBD2|-|TRBJ2-7|TRBV27
CASGEREGRYEQYF
TGTGCCAGCGGGGAGCGGGAGGGCCGGTACGAGCAGTACTTC
>TRBD2|-|TRBJ2-1|TRBV10-3
CAISGRAGGKSSYNEQFF
TGTGCCATCAGTGGGAGGGCGGGGGGCAAGAGCTCCTACAATGAGCAGTTCTTC
>TRBD2|once|TRBJ2-5|TRBV28
CASKSDLAGQETQYF
TGTGCCAGCAAGTCCGATCTAGCGGGGCAAGAGACCCAGTACTTC
>-|-|TRBJ1-4|TRBV6-6
CASSYDRSNEKLFF
TGTGCCAGCAGTTACGACAGGAGTAATGAAAAACTGTTTTTT
>TRBD2|few|TRBJ2-7|TRBV30
CAWSPSGGAYEQYF
TGTGCCTGGAGCCCTAGCGGGGGTGCCTACGAGCAGTACTTC
>-|-|TRBJ1-6|TRBV5-1
CASRRNNSPLHF
TGCGCCAGCAGGCGCAATAATTCACCCCTCCACTTT
>-|-|TRBJ2-3|TRBV3-1/TRBV3-2
CASSQDSSFGDTQYF
TGTGCCAGCAGCCAAGATTCTAGCTTTGGCGATACGCAGTATTTT
>-|-|TRBJ1-3|TRBV6-5
CASSYYSYSSGNTIYF
TGTGCCAGCAGTTACTACTCCTATAGCTCTGGAAACACCATATATTTT
>-|-|TRBJ2-7|TRBV27
CASRIRGPVYEQYF
TGTGCCAGCAGGATTAGGGGCCCAGTCTACGAGCAGTACTTC
>-|-|TRBJ1-1|TRBV6-2/TRBV6-3
CASSSTWQAVSEAFF
TGTGCCAGCAGTTCTACTTGGCAGGCCGTATCTGAAGCTTTCTTT
>TRBD2|few|TRBJ2-6|TRBV7-2
CASSLPESGRDHVLTF
TGTGCCAGCAGCTTACCAGAAAGCGGGAGGGACCACGTCCTGACTTTC
>TRBD2|-|TRBJ2-1|TRBV2
CASSTGTSGGEQFF
TGTGCCAGCAGTACCGGGACTAGCGGTGGTGAGCAGTTCTTC
>-|-|TRBJ1-5|TRBV11-2
CASSRGDQPQHF
TGTGCCAGCAGCCGGGGGGATCAGCCCCAGCATTTT
>TRBD1|-|TRBJ2-6|TRBV6-4
CASRGQGSGANVLTF
TGTGCCAGCAGAGGACAGGGTTCCGGGGCCAACGTCCTGACTTTC
>TRBD2|-|TRBJ2-5|TRBV23-1
CASSQSRLAGGELWETQYF
TGCGCCAGCAGTCAATCGAGGCTAGCGGGGGGGGAGTTATGGGAGACCCAGTACTTC
>-|few|TRBJ1-5|TRBV3-1/TRBV3-2
CASSQELNQPQHF
TGTGCCAGCAGCCAAGAGCTAAATCAGCCCCAGCATTTT
>TRBD2|-|TRBJ2-1|TRBV5-1
CASSVLAGGSNEQFF
TGCGCCAGCAGCGTACTAGCGGGGGGGTCGAATGAGCAGTTCTTC
>TRBD2|-|TRBJ2-7|TRBV3-1/TRBV3-2
CASSGLAGIPLYF
TGTGCCAGCAGCGGACTAGCGGGGATTCCATTGTACTTC
>-|-|TRBJ1-1|TRBV18
CASSPGDLGSTEAFF
TGTGCCAGCTCACCGGGGGATCTCGGGAGCACTGAAGCTTTCTTT
>TRBD2|-|TRBJ2-2|TRBV6-5
CASSFRLAGSTGELFF
TGTGCCAGCAGTTTCCGACTAGCGGGCAGCACCGGGGAGCTGTTTTTT
>-|-|TRBJ2-7|TRBV20-1
CSARDPGEQYF
TGCAGTGCTAGAGATCCAGGGGAGCAGTACTTC
>TRBD1|-|TRBJ1-1|TRBV5-1
CASSFRDSANTEAFF
TGCGCCAGCAGCTTTAGGGACAGCGCGAACACTGAAGCTTTCTTT
>-|few|TRBJ2-7|TRBV6-4
CASSDLVGSEQYF
TGTGCCAGCAGTGACCTAGTGGGGAGCGAGCAGTACTTC
>TRBD2|-|TRBJ2-2|TRBV3-1/TRBV3-2
CASRRLAGGPGTGELFF
TGTGCCAGCAGACGACTAGCGGGAGGGCCTGGCACCGGGGAGCTGTTTTTT
>-|-|TRBJ1-2|TRBV7-8
CASSLMTPMDYGYTF
TGTGCCAGCAGCTTAATGACACCGATGGACTATGGCTACACCTTC
>TRBD1|-|TRBJ2-7|TRBV9
CASSAHRGGNEQYF
TGTGCCAGCAGCGCCCACAGGGGCGGAAACGAGCAGTACTTC
>-|-|TRBJ1-6|TRBV18
CASSSRQETSPLHF
TGTGCCAGCTCATCCCGACAGGAAACTTCACCCCTCCACTTT
>-|few|TRBJ1-3|TRBV7-9
CASSLLRQDGNTIYF
TGTGCCAGCAGCTTATTGAGACAAGATGGAAACACCATATATTTT
>-|-|TRBJ2-7|TRBV28
CASRGQFYEQYF
TGTGCCAGCAGGGGACAATTCTACGAGCAGTACTTC
>TRBD1|-|TRBJ1-1|TRBV28
CASSSDRGLGYTEAFF
TGTGCCAGCAGTTCGGACAGGGGGCTAGGGTACACTGAAGCTTTCTTT
>TRBD1|-|TRBJ2-5|TRBV30
CAWSRTGRRGETQYF
TGTGCCTGGAGTCGGACAGGGCGCCGCGGCGAGACCCAGTACTTC
>-|-|TRBJ2-2|TRBV19
CASSVGTLANTGELFF
TGTGCCAGTAGTGTCGGGACACTCGCGAACACCGGGGAGCTGTTTTTT
>TRBD2|-|TRBJ2-3|TRBV5-1
CASSWLAGVTDTQYF
TGCGCCAGCAGCTGGCTAGCGGGAGTTACAGATACGCAGTATTTT
>TRBD1|-|TRBJ1-5|TRBV5-1
CASSHPCRQGNNQPQHF
TGCGCCAGCTCACACCCGTGTAGACAGGGGAACAATCAGCCCCAGCATTTT
>-|few|TRBJ2-1|TRBV9
CASSGLAGAEQFF
TGTGCCAGCAGCGGCCTCGCGGGGGCAGAGCAGTTCTTC
>-|-|TRBJ2-5|TRBV13
CASSLGGLQETQYF
TGTGCCAGCAGCTTAGGTGGCTTGCAAGAGACCCAGTACTTC
>TRBD2|-|TRBJ2-1|TRBV13
CASSSYHLSLAGVNEQFF
TGTGCCAGCAGCTCCTACCACCTCTCCCTAGCGGGAGTTAATGAGCAGTTCTTC
>TRBD1|-|TRBJ1-6|TRBV9
CASSDEPGQHAYNSPLHF
TGTGCCAGCAGCGATGAGCCGGGACAGCATGCCTATAATTCACCCCTCCACTTT
>TRBD1|-|TRBJ1-4|TRBV9
CASSRTGLGEKLFF
TGTGCCAGCAGCCGGACAGGGCTTGGAGAAAAACTGTTTTTT
>TRBD1|-|TRBJ1-2|TRBV29-1
CSVEREQGVNGYTF
TGCAGCGTTGAACGGGAACAGGGGGTAAATGGCTACACCTTC
>-|-|TRBJ2-7|TRBV14
CASGHGGVPFYEQYF
TGTGCCAGCGGTCATGGAGGGGTCCCCTTCTACGAGCAGTACTTC
>TRBD1|-|TRBJ2-5|TRBV5-1
CASSFRDRGLGQETQYF
TGCGCCAGCAGCTTCCGGGACAGGGGATTGGGGCAAGAGACCCAGTACTTC